This T cell receptor beta chain was profiled in a study of blood T cell repertoires in COVID-19. In the authors' workflow: By means of reference gene primer amplification, nucleated cell counts were estimated. The repertoire was sequenced with immunoSEQ multiplex PCR; TCRdb's copy has only in-frame clones and lacks some. D and trimming were read from the DNA, whereas the V and J calls and clone size are those reported in that table. This repertoire shows roughly 65,000 clones, 90% found once; its top ten account for roughly 1.3%. Germline V gene data show CDR1 as SGHVS and CDR2 as FNYEAQ. CDR3 length equals 15 residues. The V segment lost 4 bases and the J segment 4 bases; nucleotides outside the gene matches: 7.

The sequencing input was peripheral blood. The gene calls are TRBV7-6 and TRBJ1-2; 9 bases align to TRBD1. The sequence was obtained from a man between 60 and 70 years old with acute or convalescent COVID-19. For the CDR3, the DNA is TGTGCCAGCAGCTCAGCGGGACAGGGCTCCTATGGCTACACCTTC. This translates into CASSSAGQGSYGYTF. Using reference TRBV7-6 and TRBJ1-2 for the parts outside the CDR3, the full variable domain is GAGVSQSPRYKVTKRGQDVALRCDPISGHVSLYWYRQALGQGPEFLTYFNYEAQQDKSGLPNDRFSAERPEGSISTLTIQRTEQRDSAMYRCASSSAGQGSYGYTFGSGTRLTVV.